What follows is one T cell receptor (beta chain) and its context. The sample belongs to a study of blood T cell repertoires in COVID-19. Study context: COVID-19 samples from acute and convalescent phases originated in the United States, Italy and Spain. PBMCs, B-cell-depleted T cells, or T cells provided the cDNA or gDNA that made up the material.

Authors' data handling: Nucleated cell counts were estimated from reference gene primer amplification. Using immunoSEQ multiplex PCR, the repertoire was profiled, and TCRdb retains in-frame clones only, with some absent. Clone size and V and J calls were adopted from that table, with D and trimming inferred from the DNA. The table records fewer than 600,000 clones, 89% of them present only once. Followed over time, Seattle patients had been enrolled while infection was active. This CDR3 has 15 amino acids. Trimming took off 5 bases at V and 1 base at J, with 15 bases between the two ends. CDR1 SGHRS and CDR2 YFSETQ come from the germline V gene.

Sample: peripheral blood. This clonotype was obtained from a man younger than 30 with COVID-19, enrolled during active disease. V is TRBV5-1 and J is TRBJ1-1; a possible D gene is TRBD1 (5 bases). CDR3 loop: CASSGGGGANTEAFF. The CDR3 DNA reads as TGCGCCAGCAGTGGGGGTGGCGGGGCGAACACTGAAGCTTTCTTT.